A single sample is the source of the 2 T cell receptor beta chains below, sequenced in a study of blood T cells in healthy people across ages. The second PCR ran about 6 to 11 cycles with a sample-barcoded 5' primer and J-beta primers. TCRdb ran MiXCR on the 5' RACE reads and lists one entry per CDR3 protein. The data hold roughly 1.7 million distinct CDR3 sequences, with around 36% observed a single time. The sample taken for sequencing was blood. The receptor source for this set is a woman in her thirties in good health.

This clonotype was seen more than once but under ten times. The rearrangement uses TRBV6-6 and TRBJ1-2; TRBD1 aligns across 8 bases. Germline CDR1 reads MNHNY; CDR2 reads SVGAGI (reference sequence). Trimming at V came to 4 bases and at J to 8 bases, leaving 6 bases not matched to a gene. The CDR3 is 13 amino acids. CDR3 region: CASSLQGAWGYTF. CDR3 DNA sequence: TGTGCCAGCAGTTTGCAGGGGGCATGGGGCTACACCTTC.

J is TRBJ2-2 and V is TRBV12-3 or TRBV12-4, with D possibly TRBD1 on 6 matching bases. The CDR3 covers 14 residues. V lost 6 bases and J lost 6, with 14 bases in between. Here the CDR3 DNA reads TGTGCCAGCAGCTACAGGGTATTATCCGGGGAGCTGTTTTTT. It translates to CASSYRVLSGELFF.